The rows below give T cell receptor beta chains drawn from one sample of a study of Ad26.COV2.S vaccination and SARS-CoV-2 variants. Sequencing used immunoSEQ multiplex PCR; TCRdb keeps in-frame clones, though not all of them. The sample records some 370,000 clones, 83% being singletons. The sequencing here drew on peripheral blood, taken in a trial of Ad26.COV2.S vaccine versus placebo. The origin of the receptors is a person aged 18 to 59 who received the Ad26.COV2.S COVID-19 vaccine or a placebo. CDR3s include the opening cysteine and the closing phenylalanine or tryptophan. Fields, in order: J gene, V gene, clone size, D gene, CDR3 protein, CDR3 DNA. A D gene is named only where the DNA matches it firmly. Clone size is not always given. Where it is, it says once, few, many or a class for expanded clones.

>TRBJ1-1|TRBV6-2/TRBV6-3|once|TRBD1
CASSHRGTEAFF
TGTGCCAGCAGTCACAGGGGAACTGAAGCTTTCTTT
>TRBJ2-1|TRBV7-9|.|.
CASSTRTGYEQFF
TGTGCCAGCAGCACACGGACGGGTTATGAGCAGTTCTTC
>TRBJ1-6|TRBV18|.|.
CASSNNFGLGGYSPLHF
TGTGCCAGCTCAAATAACTTTGGACTCGGGGGGTATTCACCCCTCCACTTT
>TRBJ2-3|TRBV7-2|.|.
CASSFQATGSWGTDTQYF
TGTGCCAGCAGCTTCCAGGCTACAGGGTCGTGGGGCACAGATACGCAGTATTTT
>TRBJ2-5|TRBV7-9|.|.
CASSLISTGETQYF
TGTGCCAGCAGCTTAATCTCGACGGGGGAGACCCAGTACTTC
>TRBJ1-2|TRBV6-2/TRBV6-3|.|.
CASSYLDNYSNYGYTF
TGTGCCAGCAGTTATCTTGACAACTACTCTAACTATGGCTACACCTTC
>TRBJ1-2|TRBV6-2/TRBV6-3|.|TRBD1
CASSYGTGVTGYTF
TGTGCCAGCAGTTACGGGACAGGGGTGACTGGCTACACCTTC
>TRBJ2-3|TRBV19|.|.
CASHSGWGDTQYF
TGTGCCAGTCATTCCGGGTGGGGGGATACGCAGTATTTT
>TRBJ2-2|TRBV12-3/TRBV12-4|.|.
CASSLQGTGELFF
TGTGCCAGCAGCCTACAGGGTACCGGGGAGCTGTTTTTT
>TRBJ1-5|TRBV6-2/TRBV6-3|.|TRBD1
CASSYSPGGHSNQPQHF
TGTGCCAGCAGTTACTCGCCAGGGGGCCATAGCAATCAGCCCCAGCATTTT
>TRBJ2-1|TRBV7-9|once|.
CASSTDGEQFF
TGTGCCAGCAGCACGGATGGGGAGCAGTTCTTC
>TRBJ2-7|TRBV7-9|.|.
CASSPPRGNEQYF
TGTGCCAGCAGCCCTCCGAGGGGAAACGAGCAGTACTTC
>TRBJ2-1|TRBV5-1|.|TRBD2
CASSGLAGNEQFF
TGCGCCAGCAGCGGCTTAGCGGGCAATGAGCAGTTCTTC
>TRBJ2-1|TRBV27|.|TRBD1
CASSSRGREQFF
TGTGCCAGCAGTTCCAGGGGGCGTGAGCAGTTCTTC
>TRBJ2-2|TRBV7-6|.|.
CASSLEAGHTGELFF
TGTGCCAGCAGCTTAGAGGCGGGACACACCGGGGAGCTGTTTTTT
>TRBJ1-1|TRBV2|few|.
CATSRENTEAFF
TGTGCCACCTCCCGGGAGAACACTGAAGCTTTCTTT
>TRBJ1-1|TRBV15|.|.
CATSRVGGSTEAFF
TGTGCCACCAGCAGAGTAGGGGGAAGCACTGAAGCTTTCTTT
>TRBJ2-1|TRBV30|.|.
CAWGGGGVPNEQFF
TGTGCCTGGGGGGGAGGAGGGGTCCCCAATGAGCAGTTCTTC
>TRBJ1-1|TRBV7-2|once|.
CASSLAVRSAAEAFF
TGTGCCAGCAGCTTAGCGGTCAGGTCGGCCGCTGAAGCTTTCTTT
>TRBJ2-7|TRBV4-1|.|.
CASSQASGYEQYF
TGCGCCAGCAGCCAAGCGTCGGGTTACGAGCAGTACTTC
>TRBJ2-1|TRBV5-1|.|.
CASSLEGMREQFF
TGCGCCAGCAGCTTGGAAGGGATGCGTGAGCAGTTCTTC
>TRBJ2-2|TRBV6-5|.|TRBD1
CASSLRQGGTGELFF
TGTGCCAGCAGCCTCAGACAGGGCGGGACCGGGGAGCTGTTTTTT
>TRBJ2-3|TRBV7-3|many|.
CASSLVGGNTDTQYF
TGTGCCAGCAGCTTAGTCGGGGGAAACACAGATACGCAGTATTTT